This TCR beta chain was obtained from a study of T cells in localized non-small cell lung cancer. Whole-study results and caveats: Heterogeneity within the tumor remains possible, as just one region underwent sequencing. Uninvolved neighboring lung showed the greatest T cell clonality, exceeding tumor. Appearing in adjacent lung were a median roughly 60 of the top 100 tumor clones. Longer survival (overall) was linked to higher T cell density in blood.

Notes on this clone: The antigen remains undetermined.

Trimming pared 3 bases from V and 2 bases from J, leaving 11 bases between. Germline assignment: CDR1 SGHRS and CDR2 YFSETQ. The CDR3 is 14 amino acids. The data were produced by immunoSEQ multiplex PCR, yet TCRdb's version contains in-frame clones alone and is incomplete. In the table there are around 29,000 clones, approximately 90% of which are singletons. Sample: peripheral blood, taken before any cancer treatment. The clonotype originates from a female donor aged 60 or older with stage I lung adenocarcinoma. The J gene is TRBJ1-2, the V gene TRBV5-1; D perhaps matches TRBD1 (5 bases). CDR3 nucleotides: TGCGCCAGCAGCTGGGGACTGGGAAACTATGGCTACACCTTC. This gives the protein CASSWGLGNYGYTF.